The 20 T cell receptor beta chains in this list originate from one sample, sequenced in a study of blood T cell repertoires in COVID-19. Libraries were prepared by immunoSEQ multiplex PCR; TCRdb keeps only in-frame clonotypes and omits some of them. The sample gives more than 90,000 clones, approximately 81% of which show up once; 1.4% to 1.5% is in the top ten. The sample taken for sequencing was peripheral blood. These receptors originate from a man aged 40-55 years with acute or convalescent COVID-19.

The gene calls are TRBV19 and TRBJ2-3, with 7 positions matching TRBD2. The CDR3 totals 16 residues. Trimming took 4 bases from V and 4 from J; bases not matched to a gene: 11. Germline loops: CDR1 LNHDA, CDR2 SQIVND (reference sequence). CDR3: CASSTTRRGIPDTQYF. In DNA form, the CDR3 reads TGTGCCAGTAGTACGACGCGGCGGGGGATTCCAGATACGCAGTATTTT.

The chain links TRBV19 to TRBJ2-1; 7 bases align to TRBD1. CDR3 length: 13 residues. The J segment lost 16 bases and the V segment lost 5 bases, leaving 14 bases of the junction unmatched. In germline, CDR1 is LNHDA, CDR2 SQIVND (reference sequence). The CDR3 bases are TGTGCCAGTAGTCCAACATCCGGGACAGTCCATTTCTTC. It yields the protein CASSPTSGTVHFF.

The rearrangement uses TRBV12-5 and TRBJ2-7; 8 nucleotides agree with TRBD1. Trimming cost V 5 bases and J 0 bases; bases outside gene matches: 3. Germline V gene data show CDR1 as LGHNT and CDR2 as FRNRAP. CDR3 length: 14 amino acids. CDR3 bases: TGTGCTAGTGGTGCGGGACAGGTCTCCTACGAGCAGTACTTC. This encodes CASGAGQVSYEQYF.

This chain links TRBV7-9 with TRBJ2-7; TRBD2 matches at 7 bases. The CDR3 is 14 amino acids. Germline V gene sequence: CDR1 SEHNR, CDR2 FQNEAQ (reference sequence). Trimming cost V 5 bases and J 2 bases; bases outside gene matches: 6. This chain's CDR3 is CASSPSGPTYEQYF. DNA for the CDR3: TGTGCCAGCAGCCCTAGCGGCCCTACCTACGAGCAGTACTTC.

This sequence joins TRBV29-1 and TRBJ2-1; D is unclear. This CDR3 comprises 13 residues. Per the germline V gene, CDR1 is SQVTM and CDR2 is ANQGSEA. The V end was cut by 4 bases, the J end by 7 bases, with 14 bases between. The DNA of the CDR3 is TGCAGCGTTGTATTCTCAGGTTTGAATGAGCAGTTCTTC. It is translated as CSVVFSGLNEQFF.

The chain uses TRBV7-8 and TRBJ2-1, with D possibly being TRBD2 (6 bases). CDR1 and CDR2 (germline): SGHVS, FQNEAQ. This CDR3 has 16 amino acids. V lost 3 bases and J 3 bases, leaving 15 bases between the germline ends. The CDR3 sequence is CASSFYSGLFYNEQFF. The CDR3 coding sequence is TGTGCCAGCAGCTTTTATTCGGGACTCTTCTACAATGAGCAGTTCTTC.

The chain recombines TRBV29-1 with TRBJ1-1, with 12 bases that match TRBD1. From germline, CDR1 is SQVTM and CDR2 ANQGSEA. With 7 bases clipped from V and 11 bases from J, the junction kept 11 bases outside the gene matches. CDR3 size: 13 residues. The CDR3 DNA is TGCAGCGCTGAGGGACAGGGGGCGCAAGATGCTTTCTTT. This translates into CSAEGQGAQDAFF. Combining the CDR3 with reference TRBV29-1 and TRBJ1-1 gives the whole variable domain SAVISQKPSRDICQRGTSLTIQCQVDSQVTMMFWYRQQPGQSLTLIATANQGSEATYESGFVIDKFPISRPNLTFSTLTVSNMSPEDSSIYLCSAEGQGAQDAFFGQGTRLTVV.

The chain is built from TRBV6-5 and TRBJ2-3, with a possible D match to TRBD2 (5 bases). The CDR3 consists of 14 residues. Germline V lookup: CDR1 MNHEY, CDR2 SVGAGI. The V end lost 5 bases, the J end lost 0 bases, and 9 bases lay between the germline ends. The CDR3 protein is CASSTGLSTDTQYF. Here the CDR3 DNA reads TGTGCCAGCAGTACCGGACTGAGCACAGATACGCAGTATTTT.

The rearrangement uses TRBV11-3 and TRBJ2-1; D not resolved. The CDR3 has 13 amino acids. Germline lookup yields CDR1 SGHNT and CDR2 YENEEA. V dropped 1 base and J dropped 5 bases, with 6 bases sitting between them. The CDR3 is CASSLVQNNEQFF. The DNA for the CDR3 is TGTGCCAGCAGCTTAGTACAGAACAATGAGCAGTTCTTC. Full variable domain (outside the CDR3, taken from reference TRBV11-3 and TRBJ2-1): EAGVVQSPRYKIIEKKQPVAFWCNPISGHNTLYWYLQNLGQGPELLIRYENEEAVDDSQLPKDRFSAERLKGVDSTLKIQPAELGDSAVYLCASSLVQNNEQFFGPGTRLTVL.

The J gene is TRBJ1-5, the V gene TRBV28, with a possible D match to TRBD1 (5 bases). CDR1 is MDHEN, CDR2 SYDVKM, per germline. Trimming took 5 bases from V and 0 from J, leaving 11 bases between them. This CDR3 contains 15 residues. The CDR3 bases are TGTGCCAGCAGTACCCCTGACAGTAGCAATCAGCCCCAGCATTTT. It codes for CASSTPDSSNQPQHF.

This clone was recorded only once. The CDR3 DNA reads as TGTGCCAGCAGTTACCTTGGCGGGTTCTCCTACAATGAGCAGTTCTTC. This gives the protein CASSYLGGFSYNEQFF. The chain recombines TRBV28 with TRBJ2-1; D may be TRBD2 (5 bases). The CDR3 has 16 amino acids. Per germline, CDR1 MDHEN and CDR2 SYDVKM. The germline V and J ends were trimmed by 4 bases and 0 bases, with 13 bases remaining between them.

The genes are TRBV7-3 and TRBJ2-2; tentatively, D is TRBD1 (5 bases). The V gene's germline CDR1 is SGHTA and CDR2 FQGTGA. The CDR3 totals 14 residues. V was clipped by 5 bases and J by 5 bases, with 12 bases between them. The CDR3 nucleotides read TGTGCCAGCAGCCGAGAGACAGTTACCGGGGAGCTGTTTTTT. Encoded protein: CASSRETVTGELFF.

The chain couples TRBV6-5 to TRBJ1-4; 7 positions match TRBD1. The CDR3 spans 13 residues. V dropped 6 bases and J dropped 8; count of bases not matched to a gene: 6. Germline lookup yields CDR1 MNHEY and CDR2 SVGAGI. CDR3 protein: CASRDRVGEKLFF. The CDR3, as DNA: TGTGCCAGCAGAGACAGGGTGGGGGAAAAACTGTTTTTT.

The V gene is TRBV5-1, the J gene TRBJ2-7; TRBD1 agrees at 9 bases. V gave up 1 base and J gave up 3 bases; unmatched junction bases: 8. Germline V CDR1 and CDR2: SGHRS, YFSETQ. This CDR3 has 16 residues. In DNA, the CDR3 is TGCGCCAGCAGCTTGAATTCCGGGACAGGGTTCTACGAGCAGTACTTC. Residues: CASSLNSGTGFYEQYF.

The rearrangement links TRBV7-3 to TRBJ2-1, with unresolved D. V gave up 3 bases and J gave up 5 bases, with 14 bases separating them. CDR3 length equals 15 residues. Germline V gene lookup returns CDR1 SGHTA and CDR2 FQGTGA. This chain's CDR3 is CASSFPPPRNNEQFF. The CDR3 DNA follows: TGTGCCAGCAGCTTTCCCCCCCCGAGAAACAATGAGCAGTTCTTC. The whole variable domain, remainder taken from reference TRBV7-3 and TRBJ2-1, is GAGVSQTPSNKVTEKGKYVELRCDPISGHTALYWYRQSLGQGPEFLIYFQGTGAADDSGLPNDRFFAVRPEGSVSTLKIQRTERGDSAVYLCASSFPPPRNNEQFFGPGTRLTVL.

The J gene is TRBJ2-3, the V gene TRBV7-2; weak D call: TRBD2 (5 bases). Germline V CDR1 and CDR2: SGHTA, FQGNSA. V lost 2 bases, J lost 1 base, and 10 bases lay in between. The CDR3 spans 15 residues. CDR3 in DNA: TGTGCCAGCAGCTTACGTGGGAGACGCACAGATACGCAGTATTTT. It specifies CASSLRGRRTDTQYF. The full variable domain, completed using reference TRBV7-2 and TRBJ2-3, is GAGVSQSPSNKVTEKGKDVELRCDPISGHTALYWYRQSLGQGLEFLIYFQGNSAPDKSGLPSDRFSAERTGGSVSTLTIQRTQQEDSAVYLCASSLRGRRTDTQYFGPGTRLTVL.

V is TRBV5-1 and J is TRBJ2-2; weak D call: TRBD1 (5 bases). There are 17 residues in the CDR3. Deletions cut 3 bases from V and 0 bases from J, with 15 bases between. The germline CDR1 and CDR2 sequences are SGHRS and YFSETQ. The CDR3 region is CASSSRQFFANTGELFF. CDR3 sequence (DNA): TGCGCCAGCAGCTCAAGACAGTTCTTCGCGAACACCGGGGAGCTGTTTTTT.

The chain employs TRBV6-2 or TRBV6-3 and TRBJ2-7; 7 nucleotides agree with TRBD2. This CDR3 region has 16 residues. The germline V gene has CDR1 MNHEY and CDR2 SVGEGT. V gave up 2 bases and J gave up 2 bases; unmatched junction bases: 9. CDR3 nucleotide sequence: TGTGCCAGCAGTTACGGGTCCAGCGGGGACCCCTACGAGCAGTACTTC. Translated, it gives CASSYGSSGDPYEQYF.

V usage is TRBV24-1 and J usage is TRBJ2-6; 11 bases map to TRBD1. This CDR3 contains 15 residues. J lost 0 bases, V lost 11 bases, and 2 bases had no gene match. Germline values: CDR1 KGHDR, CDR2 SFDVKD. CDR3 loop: CAIGTGGSGANVLTF. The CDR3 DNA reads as TGTGCCATCGGGACAGGGGGCTCTGGGGCCAACGTCCTGACTTTC.

CDR3 amino acids: CASSQESPKTSGSVAKNIQYF. Here the CDR3 DNA reads TGCGCCAGCAGCCAAGAGTCCCCGAAGACTAGCGGGAGTGTAGCCAAAAACATTCAGTACTTC. The chain links TRBV4-1 to TRBJ2-4; 12 bases are shared with TRBD2. With V trimmed by 0 bases and J by 0 bases, 12 bases remained unmatched. Germline CDR1 is MGHRA and CDR2 is YSYEKL. This CDR3 is built from 21 residues.